The T cell receptor beta chain under discussion was sequenced for a study of cytotoxic CD8 clonotypes in ibrutinib-treated CLL. Overall study: Responses: some 24 partial, 2 complete; after median roughly 5.5 years, roughly 14 stayed remitted, roughly 12 progressed.

The table came from immunoSEQ multiplex PCR; TCRdb's copy has only in-frame clones and leaves some out. The table shows about 130,000 clones, with roughly 85% occurring only once. Of note for this clone: Antigen: not known.

General study results and limits: Public clonotypes were uncommon and contracted or stayed stable on treatment.

The V gene lost 3 bases and the J gene lost 2 bases, with 13 bases spanning the gap. CDR3 size: 15 residues. CDR1 is MDHEN, CDR2 SYDVKM, per germline. This receptor was obtained from a human donor with chronic lymphocytic leukemia. V and J are TRBV28 and TRBJ1-1; D is perhaps TRBD1 (5 bases). The sample here was PBMCs, taken after 24 months of ibrutinib treatment. The CDR3 DNA is TGTGCCAGCAGTTTTGGCCTGACAGAAAACACTGAAGCTTTCTTT. This encodes CASSFGLTENTEAFF.